This T cell receptor beta chain emerged from a study of T cells in tumors after PD-1 blockade (dated by TCRdb to the late 2010s). Describing the broader study: Exclusion criteria were prior checkpoint blockade, use of systemic immunosuppressants, or recent radiotherapy or other anti-cancer therapy within 4 weeks. Patients were treated with either pembrolizumab 200 mg every 3 weeks or cemiplimab 350 mg every 2 weeks. Some patients also continued taking vismodegib 150 mg daily during anti-PD-1 treatment. On average, peripheral blood samples yielded under 40,000 unique clonotypes and 110,000 or so TCR templates (range roughly 24,000-280,000). Paired single-cell RNA and TCR sequencing was performed on site-matched tumors from BCC or SCC patients before and after anti-PD-1 therapy. To compare clonotypes in blood versus tumor, bulk TCR sequencing was run on 10 peripheral blood samples drawn from about five patients. RECIST version 1.1 was the standard used to evaluate clinical response.

The sample's time point label is to be understood as: before anti-PD-1 therapy. Genomic DNA extracted from tumor biopsies or peripheral blood was used for bulk TCRbeta sequencing, with input ranging from 616 ng to 6,004 ng. All patients had histologically proven advanced or metastatic basal or squamous cell carcinoma and were poor candidates for surgical resection. The basal cell carcinoma cohort comprised roughly twelve patients, of whom 8 or 9 had bulk tumor TCR sequencing. The immunoSEQ platform was used to carry out deep TCRbeta sequencing. The paper's data handling went like this. For further analysis, only productive rearrangements were exported from the immunoSEQ Analyzer. T cell phenotypes were assigned to bulk TCRbeta clonotypes by matching the clonotypes to single-cell RNA+TCR-seq clones with the same TCRbeta sequence. Using bulk TCR sequencing data, clone enrichment in tumor was calculated by dividing a clone's tumor frequency by the same clone's PBMC frequency. GLIPH was used to group TCRs into specificity groups, clusters of distinct TCRs likely recognizing common antigens via shared CDR3 motifs. In TCRdb, the immuneACCESS table is reduced to in-frame sequences with V and J assigned. These tables do not hold every clone; where another copy was compared, an unresolved V gene accounts for under half, and the others remain unexplained. The V and J calls and clone size come from that table; D and trimming were worked out from the DNA. The sample has about 47,000 clones on record, about four fifths of them singletons. The top ten hold 16% of the sample.

Here is what the overall study found, with its caveats: Where the novel T cell clones came from was not identified, and possible sources could include lymphoid organs or rare unexpanded clones inside the tumor or in the tumor periphery. About 39% of TCR clonotypes from the tumor were detected in blood, and certain novel exhausted tumor clones were present in blood collected before treatment, which suggests recruitment from the periphery.

Turning to this clone: What antigen it recognizes has not been identified. No qualities accompany the bases; no much larger clone lies one base away.

Sequencing used PBMCs, obtained before anti-PD-1 treatment. The receptor was isolated from a human donor with basal cell carcinoma.

The CDR3 sequence is CASSRPRDREGTEAFF. Read as DNA, the sequence is TGTGCCAGCAGTAGACCCCGAGACAGGGAGGGCACTGAAGCTTTCTTT. This chain is built from TRBV2 and TRBJ1-1; TRBD1 aligns with 7 central bases. V is trimmed back by 5 bases and J by 4 bases, and the junction contains 13 bases that no gene match accounts for. Inclusive of the bounding cysteine and phenylalanine, the CDR3 is 16 residues long. The entry retains the CDR3 DNA only, 48 bases that are in frame from base 1. From the germline V gene, CDR1 is SNHLY and CDR2 is FYNNEI.